The 13 T cell receptor beta chains presented below share a single source sample, sequenced in a study of T-cell reconstitution after alpha-beta-depleted transplantation in children. A library of TCRbeta sequences, prepared with unique molecular identifiers, was generated. TCRdb used MiXCR to reprocess the PCR reads, holding one entry per CDR3 protein. The sample includes around 960,000 distinct CDR3 sequences, 25% to 30% seen only once; the top ten take under 30%. Sequenced here: PBMCs, mostly from graft donor cells, sampled 360 days after TCRalphabeta/CD19-depleted stem cell transplant. All receptors derive from a boy in the first two years of life who had a stem cell transplant for SCID, so the T cells may come from the graft donor.

There are a few counts of this clonotype. The genes are TRBV18 and TRBJ2-3, with D possibly being TRBD1 or TRBD2 (5 bases each). The ends were cut back, 3 bases at V and 0 bases at J, with 13 bases in the middle. The length of the CDR3 is 16 residues. Germline V CDR1 and CDR2: KGHSH, LQKENI. CDR3 sequence (DNA): TGTGCCAGCTCACCTTCCGGGACGTCTAGCACAGATACGCAGTATTTT. Translating gives CASSPSGTSSTDTQYF. Looking up the rest from reference TRBV18 and TRBJ2-3 gives the full variable domain: NAGVMQNPRHLVRRRGQEARLRCSPMKGHSHVYWYRQLPEEGLKFMVYLQKENIIDESGMPKERFSAEFPKEGPSILRIQQVVRGDSAAYFCASSPSGTSSTDTQYFGPGTRLTVL.

The chain recombines TRBV7-2 with TRBJ2-3; D possibly matches TRBD1 or TRBD2 (5 bases each). CDR1 and CDR2 from the germline V gene are SGHTA and FQGNSA. V gave up 5 bases and J gave up 11 bases, with 17 bases separating them. The CDR3 length is 13 residues. The CDR3 protein is CASSASRETRQYF. CDR3 sequence (DNA): TGTGCCAGCAGCGCTTCCAGGGAGACAAGGCAGTATTTT. Drawing the rest from reference TRBV7-2 and TRBJ2-3, the complete variable domain is GAGVSQSPSNKVTEKGKDVELRCDPISGHTALYWYRQSLGQGLEFLIYFQGNSAPDKSGLPSDRFSAERTGGSVSTLTIQRTQQEDSAVYLCASSASRETRQYFGPGTRLTVL.

The chain combines TRBV5-6 with TRBJ1-1, with TRBD1 matching over 7 bases. V shed 1 base, J shed 11 bases, and the junction held 11 bases outside the gene matches. The germline gives CDR1 SGHDT, CDR2 YYEEEE. This CDR3 is 14 amino acids long. This chain's CDR3 is CASSLTGANTGAFF. CDR3 nucleotides: TGTGCCAGCAGCTTGACAGGGGCGAACACTGGGGCTTTCTTT. Based on the CDR3 plus reference TRBV5-6 and TRBJ1-1, the full variable domain is DAGVTQSPTHLIKTRGQQVTLRCSPKSGHDTVSWYQQALGQGPQFIFQYYEEEERQRGNFPDRFSGHQFPNYSSELNVNALLLGDSALYLCASSLTGANTGAFFGQGTRLTVV.

CDR3 coding DNA: TGCGCCAGCAGCCATGGAGCGGGGGGGCTCAATGAGCAGTTCTTC. Translated, it gives CASSHGAGGLNEQFF. The chain uses TRBV4-1 and TRBJ2-1; 10 nucleotides align to TRBD2. Germline V lookup: CDR1 MGHRA, CDR2 YSYEKL. CDR3 length equals 15 residues. The ends lost 3 bases at V and 6 bases at J; junction bases unmatched: 5.

This clonotype was counted many times. Here the CDR3 DNA reads TGTGCCACCAGTGATCCGAGGGACGCCCGTTTCGCGAACACCGGGGAGCTGTTTTTT. Translating gives CATSDPRDARFANTGELFF. The J gene is TRBJ2-2, the V gene TRBV24-1; perhaps D is TRBD1 or TRBD2 (5 bases each). The CDR3 totals 19 residues. Germline-derived CDR1 and CDR2 are KGHDR and SFDVKD. The V end was cut by 3 bases, the J end by 0 bases, with 19 bases between.

V gene TRBV6-1 combines with J gene TRBJ2-7; 7 bases line up with TRBD1. The germline V gene has CDR1 MNHNS and CDR2 SASEGT. The CDR3 covers 15 residues. V was clipped by 7 bases and J by 3 bases; unmatched bases: 12. CDR3 loop: CASTRTGARGYEQYF. CDR3 nucleotide sequence: TGTGCCAGCACCAGAACAGGGGCCAGGGGCTACGAGCAGTACTTC.

The table lists this clonotype with a few counts. This sequence joins TRBV7-9 and TRBJ1-2; no clear D gene. CDR3 length: 12 amino acids. Germline V CDR1 and CDR2: SEHNR, FQNEAQ (reference sequence). With 5 bases removed from V and 7 bases from J, the gap between germline ends came to 11 bases. The CDR3 loop reads CASSLGLLGYTF. CDR3 coding DNA: TGTGCCAGCAGCCTAGGGCTCCTTGGCTACACCTTC.

The rearrangement links TRBV27 to TRBJ2-7; TRBD1 agrees at 11 bases. The J segment lost 2 bases and the V segment lost 8 bases, leaving 8 bases of the junction unmatched. The CDR3 covers 15 residues. Per the germline V gene, CDR1 is MNHEY and CDR2 is SMNVEV (reference sequence). The CDR3 DNA sequence: TGTGCCAGCGGGGGGACAGGGGGTCATCCCTACGAGCAGTACTTC. Its translation is CASGGTGGHPYEQYF.

The table lists this clonotype with a few counts. The chain carries TRBV5-1 and TRBJ2-7; D is possibly TRBD2 (6 bases). CDR1 is SGHRS, CDR2 YFSETQ, per germline. The CDR3 totals 16 residues. Trimming shortened V by 0 bases and J by 5 bases, and 18 bases separated the two germline ends. The CDR3 here is CASSLGLVGGVDEQYF. The CDR3 DNA follows: TGCGCCAGCAGCTTGGGTCTGGTTGGAGGGGTCGACGAGCAGTACTTC.

This rearrangement joins TRBV20-1 to TRBJ2-4; the D is unclear. CDR1 is DFQATT and CDR2 is SNEGSKA in the germline V gene (reference sequence). Deletions cut 3 bases from V and 8 bases from J, with 8 bases between. This CDR3 region has 11 residues. The CDR3 DNA reads as TGCAGTGCTAGGCCGAAGGACATTCAGTACTTC. Residues: CSARPKDIQYF.

At least ten counts were recorded for this clonotype. The rearrangement joins TRBV4-1 to TRBJ2-7; 9 bases are a match to TRBD1. Per the germline V gene, CDR1 is MGHRA and CDR2 is YSYEKL. Trimming took 0 bases from V and 7 from J; bases not matched to a gene: 10. The CDR3 runs to 16 residues. CDR3 DNA: TGCGCCAGCAGCCAAGATCGGACAGGGGCCGCCGTGGAGCAGTACTTC. It encodes CASSQDRTGAAVEQYF.

This clonotype was seen more than once but under ten times. This chain connects TRBV20-1 to TRBJ2-7; D ambiguous. The V end lost 3 bases, the J end lost 3 bases, and 9 bases lay between the germline ends. Germline V lookup: CDR1 DFQATT, CDR2 SNEGSKA (reference sequence). This CDR3 contains 12 residues. The CDR3 DNA reads as TGCAGTGCTAGCAGCCATTTCTACGAGCAGTACTTC. This encodes CSASSHFYEQYF.

The gene calls are TRBV7-9 and TRBJ2-1, with a possible D match to TRBD2 (6 bases). The CDR3 totals 16 residues. Germline V lookup: CDR1 SEHNR, CDR2 FQNEAQ (reference sequence). Trimming cost V 5 bases and J 4 bases, with 18 bases left between them. The CDR3 DNA is TGTGCCAGCAGCCAGGGCGGGGATCCGGTTTACAATGAGCAGTTCTTC. This encodes CASSQGGDPVYNEQFF.